The 8 T cell receptor beta chains given below trace back to one sample, sequenced in a study of monozygotic twins with inflammatory bowel disease (dated by TCRdb to the late 2010s). The library was built by means of 5' RACE. Sequencing used an Illumina HiSeq 2500. The reads went through TCRdb reprocessing, and each CDR3 protein sequence gets one entry with no DNA. The sample's own table lists more than 300,000 distinct CDR3 sequences. The ten largest account for 2.5% to 3% of the sample. Sequenced input: blood. Every receptor here comes from a human donor with ulcerative colitis or Crohn's disease, or a healthy co-twin of an affected twin (not recorded which).

J is TRBJ1-6 and V is TRBV6-2 or TRBV6-3; the TCRdb D gene call, TRBD1, has no DNA to confirm it. The V gene's germline CDR1 is MNHEY and CDR2 SVGEGT. The CDR3 is 16 amino acids. The CDR3: CASSYRGQGQNSPLHF.

This chain connects TRBV20-1 to TRBJ2-2; the D gene TCRdb calls, TRBD2, cannot be checked with no DNA. The germline gives CDR1 DFQATT, CDR2 SNEGSKA (reference sequence). The CDR3 sequence is 17 residues long. The CDR3 loop is CSARDGTSGGATGELFF.

The V and J genes are TRBV5-1 and TRBJ2-3. CDR1 and CDR2 from the germline V gene are SGHRS and YFSETQ. The CDR3 loop spans 14 amino acids. CDR3 protein: CASAWTGGTDTQYF.

The chain joins TRBV6-5 to TRBJ2-1; TCRdb designates TRBD2, a call that cannot be tested without DNA. The CDR3 runs to 18 residues. CDR1 is MNHEY and CDR2 is SVGAGI in the germline V gene. This CDR3 is CASSYPSGGDPFYNEQFF.

V usage is TRBV6-6 and J usage is TRBJ2-3; TCRdb's D gene call, TRBD2, goes unchecked for lack of DNA. The CDR3 runs to 13 residues. Germline V gene sequence: CDR1 MNHNY, CDR2 SVGAGI (reference sequence). This CDR3 is CASYREGTDTQYF.

The gene calls are TRBV7-9 and TRBJ2-3; TCRdb reports TRBD2, a call that lacks DNA to check it against. Germline V gives CDR1 SEHNR, CDR2 FQNEAQ (reference sequence). The CDR3 covers 14 residues. The chain's CDR3 is CASSYLAGGGTQYF.

J is TRBJ1-6 and V is TRBV5-1; lacking DNA, the TRBD1 call made by TCRdb goes unchecked. The CDR3 has 15 residues. CDR1 SGHRS and CDR2 YFSETQ come from the germline V gene. This chain's CDR3 is CASSLAGQGNLPLHF.

This chain connects TRBV27 to TRBJ2-2; the D call from TCRdb, TRBD1, cannot be confirmed without DNA. This CDR3 region has 16 residues. Looked up from germline, CDR1 is MNHEY and CDR2 is SMNVEV (reference sequence). CDR3 sequence reads: CASSIGQAPRTGELFF.